These 2 T cell receptor beta chains were sequenced from one sample in a study of neurological immune-mediated disorders. Each CDR3 protein is one row after TCRdb ran MiXCR on the 5' RACE reads. Of approximately 50,000 distinct CDR3 sequences listed, under 13% are singletons. Sequenced: PBMCs. These receptors were taken from a man between 70 and 80 years old with HTLV-1-associated myelopathy (HAM/TSP).

This clonotype was detected ten times or more. The chain links TRBV28 to TRBJ1-5; a weak D match, TRBD1 (5 bases). CDR1 and CDR2 from the germline V gene are MDHEN and SYDVKM. The CDR3 is 14 residues long. The V and J ends lost 3 bases and 5 bases respectively, with 11 bases between them. The CDR3 DNA sequence: TGTGCCAGCAGTTTTGGGCAGGGATATCAGCCCCAGCATTTT. The encoded protein is CASSFGQGYQPQHF.

This clonotype came up many times. The chain joins TRBV12-3 or TRBV12-4 to TRBJ2-3; D is ambiguous. The length of the CDR3 is 11 residues. Trimming removed 9 bases from V and 6 bases from J, with 10 bases in between. CDR3: CASTRSDTQYF. Here the CDR3 DNA reads TGTGCCAGTACCCGGTCCGATACGCAGTATTTT.